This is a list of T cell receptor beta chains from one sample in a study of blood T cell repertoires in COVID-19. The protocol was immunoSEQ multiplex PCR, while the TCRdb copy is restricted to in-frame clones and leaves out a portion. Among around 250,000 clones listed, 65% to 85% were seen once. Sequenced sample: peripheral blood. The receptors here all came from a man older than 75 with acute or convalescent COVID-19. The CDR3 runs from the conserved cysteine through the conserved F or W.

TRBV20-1	CSARDGGLQFF
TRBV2	CASRREGHGYTF
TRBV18	CASSAGTGNTGELFF
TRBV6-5	CASSSPETQYF
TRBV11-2	CASSSTDSGANVLTF
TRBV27	CASSPRTGMAYEQYF
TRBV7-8	CASSTSLASGGLTQYF
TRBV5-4	CASSSGGTAYDDTQYF
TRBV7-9	CASSLGLTGGETQYF
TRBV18	CASSFGTGGANEKLFF
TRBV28	CASKQGTYEQYF
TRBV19	CATVDRANSMETQYF
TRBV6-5	CASSWDTPEQYF
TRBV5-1	CASSPAVGGATYEQYF
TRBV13	CASSSRGWETQYF
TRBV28	CASSLTGKNTEAFF
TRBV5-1	CASSLGTFYEQYF
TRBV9	CASSAAATSTDTQYF
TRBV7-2	CASSQYQETQYF
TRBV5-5	CASSLAGRAGTDTQYF
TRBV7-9	CASSQDVTETYTF
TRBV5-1	CASARLENTDTQYF
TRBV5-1	CASSSEPGQDYSPLHF
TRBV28	CASSFSSGRAYEQYF
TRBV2	CASSARGETQYF
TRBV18	CASSPASPRSYEQYF
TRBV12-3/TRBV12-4	CASAQAAGYTF
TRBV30	CAWRYQGTGYNSPLHF
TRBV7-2	CASSPRQGISSYNSPLHF
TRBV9	CASSLSADTYEQYF
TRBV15	CATSSALGQKNEKLFF
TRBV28	CASRPGQGYGYTF
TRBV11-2	CASSPDREETQYF
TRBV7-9	CASSPGTSGRGANTGELFF
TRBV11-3	CASRWSEAFF
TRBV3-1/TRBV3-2	CASSQDLSGREAFF
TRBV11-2	CASSSGSKGGYTF
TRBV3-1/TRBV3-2	CASSQSPGQGFHEQYF
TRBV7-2	CASSFDRVFYGYTF
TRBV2	CASRTGTSGSPGDTQYF
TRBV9	CASSVAGSGRTAGQETQYF
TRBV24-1	CATIQLFLDRVYEQYF
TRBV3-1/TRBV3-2	CASSQGTSGNTIYF
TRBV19	CASSLQGVSNQPQHF
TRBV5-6	CASSLTNGGVRAYGYTF
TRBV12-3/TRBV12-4	CASSTPRREQFF
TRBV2	CASSGLAGGPLTDTQYF
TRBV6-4	CASSDSAAGTTYNEQFF
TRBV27	CASRGTGGGEQYF